A selection of T cell receptor beta chains follows, all from one sample in a study of radiation and T cells in renal cell carcinoma. This table comes from immunoSEQ multiplex PCR, and its TCRdb copy is limited to in-frame clones, with some not included. Here the sample spans about 24,000 clones, roughly 50% being singletons. This sample comprised tumor tissue, obtained from a patient whose treatment was nephrectomy without radiotherapy. These receptors all stem from a man between 40 and 49 years old with renal cell carcinoma. CDR3s include the opening cysteine and the closing phenylalanine or tryptophan. D genes are given only for firm matches. Clone size is not always given. Where it is, it says once, few, many or a class for expanded clones.

clone_size d_call j_call v_call cdr3_nt cdr3_aa
once - TRBJ1-4 TRBV5-6 TGTGCCAGCAGCCCAAGAGGAACAGGGCACGAAAAACTGTTTTTT CASSPRGTGHEKLFF
- - TRBJ2-1 TRBV20-1 TGCAGTGCTAGAGTCCAATCGCAGCAGTTCTTC CSARVQSQQFF
- TRBD2 TRBJ2-3 TRBV6-5 TGTGCCAGCAGTTACGGGGGGACTAGCGGAGAGAATACGCAGTATTTT CASSYGGTSGENTQYF
few TRBD1 TRBJ1-2 TRBV30 TGTGCCTGGAGTGGACAGGGGGCCGGCTACACCTTC CAWSGQGAGYTF
- - TRBJ1-1 TRBV7-2 TGTGCCAGCAGCTTGTGGGGACAAGCTTTCTTT CASSLWGQAFF
- - TRBJ2-4 TRBV21-1 TGTGCCAGCAGCACCTACAGGGAGAACATTCAGTACTTC CASSTYRENIQYF
- - TRBJ2-2 TRBV7-9 TGTGCCAGCACCCTACTCCCCTATTCCGGGGAGCTGTTTTTT CASTLLPYSGELFF
- - TRBJ2-3 TRBV6-6 TGTGCCAGCAGTTACTCGTTAGTCCGGGACACAGATACGCAGTATTTT CASSYSLVRDTDTQYF
- TRBD1 TRBJ1-2 TRBV6-5 TGTGCCAGCAGTTACGGGCTACAGGGGAACTATGGCTACACCTTC CASSYGLQGNYGYTF
- TRBD1 TRBJ1-6 TRBV28 TGTGCCAGCAGTCCTCCGACAGGGCAAAATTCACCCCTCCACTTT CASSPPTGQNSPLHF
- - TRBJ2-6 TRBV11-2 TGTGCCAGCAGCGTAGACCTCGGGATGTCTGGGGCCAACGTCCTGACTTTC CASSVDLGMSGANVLTF
- TRBD1 TRBJ1-2 TRBV19 TGTGCCAGCCTAATTGGACAGGGGAACTATGGCTACACCTTC CASLIGQGNYGYTF
- TRBD1 TRBJ1-1 TRBV5-1 TGCGCCAGCAGCAAGACAGGGTCTGGCACGAACACTGAAGCTTTCTTT CASSKTGSGTNTEAFF
- TRBD1 TRBJ2-3 TRBV4-3 TGCGCCAGCAGCCAAGTCGGGAGAGGACAGGGGACAGATACGCAGTATTTT CASSQVGRGQGTDTQYF
- - TRBJ1-1 TRBV21-1 TGTGCCAGCAGCAAAGATGGCGGGACAAAATTAGAAGCTTTCTTT CASSKDGGTKLEAFF
- - TRBJ1-5 TRBV28 TGTGCCAGCATTCCGGGGGACTGGGGACAGCCCCAGCATTTT CASIPGDWGQPQHF
- TRBD2 TRBJ2-6 TRBV19 TGTGCCAGTATCTCCCTAGCGGGGAGCTCTGGGGCCAACGTCCTGACTTTC CASISLAGSSGANVLTF
- - TRBJ1-1 TRBV19 TGTGCCAGTAGTATGTCGCAGGGACCAACCATGAACACTGAAGCTTTCTTT CASSMSQGPTMNTEAFF
- - TRBJ1-3 TRBV10-3 TGTGCCAGTACGGACGACCTCCCTGGAAACACCATATATTTT CASTDDLPGNTIYF
few - TRBJ1-4 TRBV4-2 TGTGCCAGCAGCCAAGTGTCAGGGAATGAAAAACTGTTTTTT CASSQVSGNEKLFF
few TRBD1 TRBJ1-1 TRBV6-5 TGTGCCAGCAGTTTCTTGACAGGGGAAACTTTCTTT CASSFLTGETFF
- - TRBJ1-5 TRBV6-5 TGTGCCAGCAGTTACTCGAGCGGCCAGCCCCAGCATTTT CASSYSSGQPQHF
- - TRBJ2-3 TRBV6-5 TGTGCCAGCAGTTACTCTAAGGGGAGCACAGATACGCAGTATTTT CASSYSKGSTDTQYF
- - TRBJ2-6 TRBV6-1 TGTGCCAGCAGTTTAGCAGTCTCTGGGGCCAACGTCCTGACTTTC CASSLAVSGANVLTF
once TRBD1 TRBJ2-6 TRBV5-4 TGTGCCAGCAGCTTGGGACAGGGGACGTCTGGGGCCAACGTCCTGACTTTC CASSLGQGTSGANVLTF
- TRBD1 TRBJ1-1 TRBV5-1 TGCGCCAGCAGCTTGGATGGACAGGGGGTCGAGACTGAAGCTTTCTTT CASSLDGQGVETEAFF
- TRBD1 TRBJ1-2 TRBV6-1 TGTGCCAGCAGCGGCGACAGGGTAGGAGGCTACACCTTC CASSGDRVGGYTF
- - TRBJ1-1 TRBV20-1 TGCAGTGCTAGCGGGACGGGTGAAGCTTTCTTT CSASGTGEAFF
- TRBD1 TRBJ2-3 TRBV11-2 TGTGCCAGCAGCAGTACAGGGGCCAGGACAGATACGCAGTATTTT CASSSTGARTDTQYF
- TRBD2 TRBJ2-7 TRBV6-5 TGTGCCAGCAGTTTTCTGACTAGCGGGATTGCCTACGAGCAGTACTTC CASSFLTSGIAYEQYF
few - TRBJ1-4 TRBV6-5 TGTGCCAGCAGTCAACAGAGAGGTGAAAAACTGTTTTTT CASSQQRGEKLFF
once - TRBJ1-1 TRBV14 TGTGCCAGCAGCCCCTGGGGCGCGGGGTCAGGCACTGAAGCTTTCTTT CASSPWGAGSGTEAFF
- TRBD1 TRBJ1-1 TRBV7-9 TGTGCCAGCAGCAAACCGGGACAGGAGACTGAAGCTTTCTTT CASSKPGQETEAFF
once - TRBJ1-4 TRBV18 TGTGCCAGCTCACCACAGACAGAGATTAATGAAAAACTGTTTTTT CASSPQTEINEKLFF
few - TRBJ1-1 TRBV7-9 TGTGCCAGCAGTCCCTCCAGGGCTGACACTGAAGCTTTCTTT CASSPSRADTEAFF
- - TRBJ1-5 TRBV30 TGTGCCTGGAGTGTACGGAGTGAGCAGCCCCAGCATTTT CAWSVRSEQPQHF
few - TRBJ1-2 TRBV5-1 TGCGCCAGCAGCTCCGCTCCGGGGAACTATGGCTACACCTTC CASSSAPGNYGYTF
few - TRBJ1-6 TRBV19 TGTGCCAGTAGTACCCCCGTTGGGGGTTCACCCCTCCACTTT CASSTPVGGSPLHF
once - TRBJ1-5 TRBV6-6 TGTGCCAGCAGTTACCCGGGGGGCAATAATCAGCCCCAGCATTTT CASSYPGGNNQPQHF
- TRBD2 TRBJ2-1 TRBV6-1 TGTGCCAGCACAGCGGGGGGTACGTACAATGAGCAGTTCTTC CASTAGGTYNEQFF
many - TRBJ1-2 TRBV7-2 TGTGCCAGCAGCTTGGACGGTAACTATGGCTACACCTTC CASSLDGNYGYTF
few - TRBJ1-1 TRBV18 TGTGCCAGCTCACCAGGGAGTGGGACTGAAGCTTTCTTT CASSPGSGTEAFF
many TRBD2 TRBJ2-1 TRBV9 TGTGCCAGCAGCCCTGGCGGGAGCTCCTACAATGAGCAGTTCTTC CASSPGGSSYNEQFF
- TRBD1 TRBJ2-1 TRBV7-8 TGTGCCAGCAGCTACCCGGGACAGGGATTCGATGAGCAGTTCTTC CASSYPGQGFDEQFF
- - TRBJ1-1 TRBV27 TGTGCCAGCACCCTCCGGGGGGCCTTGAACACTGAAGCTTTCTTT CASTLRGALNTEAFF